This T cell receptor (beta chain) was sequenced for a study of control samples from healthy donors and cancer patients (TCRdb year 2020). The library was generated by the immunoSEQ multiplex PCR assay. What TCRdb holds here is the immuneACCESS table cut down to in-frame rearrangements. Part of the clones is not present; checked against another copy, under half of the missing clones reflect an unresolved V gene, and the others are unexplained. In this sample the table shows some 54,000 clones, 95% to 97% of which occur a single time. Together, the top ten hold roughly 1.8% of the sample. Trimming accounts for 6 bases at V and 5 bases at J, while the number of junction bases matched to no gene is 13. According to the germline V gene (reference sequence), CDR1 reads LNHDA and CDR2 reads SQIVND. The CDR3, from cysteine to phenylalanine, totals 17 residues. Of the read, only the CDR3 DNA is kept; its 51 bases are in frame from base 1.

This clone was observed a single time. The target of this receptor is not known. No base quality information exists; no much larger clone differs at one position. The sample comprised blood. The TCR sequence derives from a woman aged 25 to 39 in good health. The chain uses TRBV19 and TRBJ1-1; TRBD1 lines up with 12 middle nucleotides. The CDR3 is CASRTNRDRGLRTEAFF. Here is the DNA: TGTGCCAGTAGAACTAACCGGGACAGGGGGCTTCGGACTGAAGCTTTCTTT.